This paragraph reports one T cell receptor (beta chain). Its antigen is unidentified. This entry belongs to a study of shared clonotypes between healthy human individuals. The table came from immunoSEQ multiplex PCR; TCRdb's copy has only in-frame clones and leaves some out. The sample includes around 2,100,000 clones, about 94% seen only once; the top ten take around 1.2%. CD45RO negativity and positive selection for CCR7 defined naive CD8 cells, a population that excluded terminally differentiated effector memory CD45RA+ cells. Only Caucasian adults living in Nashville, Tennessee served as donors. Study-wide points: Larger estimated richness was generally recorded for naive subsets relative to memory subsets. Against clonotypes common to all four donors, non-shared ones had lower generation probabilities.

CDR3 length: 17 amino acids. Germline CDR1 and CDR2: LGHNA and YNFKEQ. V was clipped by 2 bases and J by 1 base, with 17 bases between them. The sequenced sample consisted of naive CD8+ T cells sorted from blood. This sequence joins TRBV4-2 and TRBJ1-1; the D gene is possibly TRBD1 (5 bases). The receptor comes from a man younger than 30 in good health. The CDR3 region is CASSQHQGDAGNTEAFF. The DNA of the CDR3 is TGTGCCAGCAGCCAACACCAGGGTGATGCGGGGAACACTGAAGCTTTCTTT.